These 5 T cell receptor beta chains originate from one sample sequenced in a study of response to subunit inactivated influenza vaccine. TCRdb passed the RT-PCR reads through MiXCR, listing each CDR3 protein once. The data hold over 800,000 distinct CDR3 sequences, with approximately 22% observed a single time. Sequencing used PBMCs from blood, obtained 5 days after vaccination. The receptor set was obtained from a man aged 50-59 years who received an inactivated influenza vaccine.

In its sample, this clonotype was seen many times. V gene TRBV4-2 combines with J gene TRBJ2-2; D perhaps matches TRBD1 (6 bases). The CDR3 sequence is 15 residues long. V was shortened by 3 bases and J by 7 bases, with 15 bases between the two germline ends. From germline, CDR1 is LGHNA and CDR2 YNFKEQ. CDR3 loop: CASSQIQGSVGELFF. The CDR3 nucleotides read TGTGCCAGCAGCCAGATACAGGGTAGTGTCGGGGAGCTGTTTTTT.

The chain recombines TRBV6-2 or TRBV6-3 with TRBJ2-1; D not resolved. The CDR3 has 13 amino acids. CDR1 and CDR2 from the germline V gene are MNHEY and SVGEGT. V lost 7 bases, J lost 1 base, and 8 bases lay in between. The CDR3 is CASTRASYNEQFF. The CDR3 DNA reads as TGTGCCAGCACTAGGGCATCCTACAATGAGCAGTTCTTC.

This rearrangement joins TRBV5-6 to TRBJ2-1, with D unclear. Per germline, CDR1 SGHDT and CDR2 YYEEEE. The V end lost 0 bases, the J end lost 8 bases, and 15 bases lay between the germline ends. The CDR3 spans 15 residues. The CDR3 DNA reads as TGTGCCAGCAGCTTGGTGGGTCAGCGCCGGGATGAGCAGTTCTTC. Amino acids: CASSLVGQRRDEQFF. The full variable domain, its missing parts supplied by reference TRBV5-6 and TRBJ2-1, is DAGVTQSPTHLIKTRGQQVTLRCSPKSGHDTVSWYQQALGQGPQFIFQYYEEEERQRGNFPDRFSGHQFPNYSSELNVNALLLGDSALYLCASSLVGQRRDEQFFGPGTRLTVL.

The chain recombines TRBV7-8 with TRBJ2-4, with 9 bases matching TRBD2. Germline CDR1 and CDR2: SGHVS and FQNEAQ. The CDR3 totals 19 residues. The ends lost 0 bases at V and 0 bases at J; junction bases unmatched: 9. The CDR3: CASSLALVPSGVAKNIQYF. Written as DNA, the CDR3 is TGTGCCAGCAGCTTAGCGTTAGTCCCTAGCGGGGTAGCCAAAAACATTCAGTACTTC.

The rearrangement links TRBV5-5 to TRBJ1-1; TRBD1 might be the D (5 bases). The CDR3 is made up of 14 amino acids. Trimming cost V 3 bases and J 1 base, with 10 bases left between them. Germline values: CDR1 SGHKS, CDR2 YYEKEE (reference sequence). The CDR3 region has the DNA TGTGCCAGCAGCTCCAGGGCTGGGAACACTGAAGCTTTCTTT. Its protein product is CASSSRAGNTEAFF.